The source of this T cell receptor (beta chain) is a study of cytomegalovirus exposure and HLA in healthy donors. Germline-derived CDR1 and CDR2 are SGHTS and YDEGEE. V lost 0 bases to trimming and J lost 4 bases, with 10 bases between them. The CDR3 sequence is 14 residues long. A multiplex PCR was run with 60 Vbeta primers and 13 Jbeta primers. Here immunoSEQ multiplex PCR was the method, and the copy in TCRdb shows in-frame clones only, minus some. Found here are 95,000 to 120,000 clones, approximately 80% of them singletons; the top ten hold roughly 2.6%. The sample comprised PBMCs. This receptor was taken from a woman between 18 and 30 years old in good health and CMV-seronegative. This chain joins TRBV5-8 and TRBJ1-1; possible D gene TRBD1, 5 bases. This CDR3 reads CASSLGTGGTEAFF. In DNA, the CDR3 is TGTGCCAGCAGCTTGGGGACCGGGGGCACTGAAGCTTTCTTT.